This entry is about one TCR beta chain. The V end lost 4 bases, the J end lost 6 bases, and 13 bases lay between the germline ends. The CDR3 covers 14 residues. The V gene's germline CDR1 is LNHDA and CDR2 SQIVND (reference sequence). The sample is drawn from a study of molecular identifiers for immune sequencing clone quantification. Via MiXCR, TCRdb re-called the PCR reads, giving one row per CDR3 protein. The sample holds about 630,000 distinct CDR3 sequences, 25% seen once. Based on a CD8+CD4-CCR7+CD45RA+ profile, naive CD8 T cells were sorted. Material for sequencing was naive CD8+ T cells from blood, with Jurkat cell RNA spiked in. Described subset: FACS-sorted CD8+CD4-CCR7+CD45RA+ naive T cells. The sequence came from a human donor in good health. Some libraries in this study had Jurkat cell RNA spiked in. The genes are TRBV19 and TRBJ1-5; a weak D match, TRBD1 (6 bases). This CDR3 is CASSTWDTGQPQHF. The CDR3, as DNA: TGTGCCAGTAGTACCTGGGACACCGGTCAGCCCCAGCATTTT. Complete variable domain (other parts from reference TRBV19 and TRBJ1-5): DGGITQSPKYLFRKEGQNVTLSCEQNLNHDAMYWYRQDPGQGLRLIYYSQIVNDFQKGDIAEGYSVSREKKESFPLTVTSAQKNPTAFYLCASSTWDTGQPQHFGDGTRLSIL.